This T cell receptor (beta chain) was found in a study of T cell responses to AZD1222 COVID-19 vaccine. General study points: The donor group comprised mostly white British people and more females; the analysis possibly underestimated clonal diversity. CD4 TCRs covered the whole spike, strongest at regions 160-218 and 743-854.

Measured with immunoSEQ multiplex PCR; TCRdb has only the in-frame clones, and not every one. Of 130,000 to 150,000 clones in the sample, around 94% were seen once. In the case of this clone: Its target is unknown.

V lost 6 bases and J lost 3, with 13 bases in between. CDR3 length: 14 amino acids. Germline V gives CDR1 LGHDT, CDR2 YNNKEL (reference sequence). The clonotype originates from an adult who had recovered from COVID-19. Sequencing used peripheral blood, obtained after recovery from COVID-19. The chain uses TRBV3-1 (or the pseudogene TRBV3-2) and TRBJ2-3; D could derive from TRBD1 or TRBD2 (5 bases each). The CDR3 sequence is CASSLRDGTDTQYF. Here the CDR3 DNA reads TGTGCCAGCAGTCTCCGGGACGGAACAGATACGCAGTATTTT.